One sample yielded the 30 T cell receptor beta chains listed below, sequenced in a study of human CD8 memory T cell subsets. Libraries targeted TCR beta using 5' RACE with UMIs. TCRdb reprocessed the 5' RACE reads, keeping one entry per CDR3 protein, no DNA. The table lists almost 5,500 distinct CDR3 sequences, with about 35% in the top ten. The specimen was CD8+ effector memory T cells (TEM) sorted from PBMCs. Subset denoted: effector memory CD8 T cells, CCR7- CD45RO+ CD95+. The receptors here all came from a human donor in good health.

The V call is TRBV19, the J call TRBJ1-1; TCRdb calls TRBD1, which cannot be checked without DNA. Germline loops: CDR1 LNHDA, CDR2 SQIVND (reference sequence). This CDR3 is 14 amino acids long. The CDR3 loop is CASSPLQMNTEAFF.

This chain connects TRBV27 to TRBJ1-5; TCRdb names TRBD1, which stays unverified in the absence of DNA. There are 16 residues in the CDR3. Germline assignment: CDR1 MNHEY and CDR2 SMNVEV (reference sequence). The CDR3 sequence is CASSLFARGGNQPQHF.

This clonotype is medium-sized by frequency. The chain combines TRBV7-9 with TRBJ2-3. The germline V gene has CDR1 SEHNR and CDR2 FQNEAQ (reference sequence). This CDR3 has 12 amino acids. This CDR3 is CASSTTDPKKYF. The full variable domain, in which reference TRBV7-9 and TRBJ2-3 provide the parts outside the CDR3, is DTGVSQNPRHKITKRGQNVTFRCDPISEHNRLYWYRQTLGQGPEFLTYFQNEAQLEKSRLLSDRFSAERPKGSFSTLEIQRTEQGDSAMYLCASSTTDPKKYFGPGTRLTVL.

This clonotype registers medium-sized by frequency. The rearrangement uses TRBV13 and TRBJ2-5. Germline loops: CDR1 PRHDT, CDR2 FYEKMQ (reference sequence). The CDR3 is 14 amino acids. CDR3 in amino acids: CASSLGQEQETQYF.

Its frequency marks this clonotype as medium-sized. The chain couples TRBV12-3 or TRBV12-4 to TRBJ2-7. This CDR3 spans 14 amino acids. This chain's CDR3 is CASGPLADLYEQYF.

This clonotype ranks as medium-sized in terms of frequency. The rearrangement uses TRBV28 and TRBJ2-5; absent DNA, TCRdb's TRBD2 call cannot be checked. The CDR3 runs 20 residues. Per germline, CDR1 MDHEN and CDR2 SYDVKM. This CDR3 reads CASSLSGVGIAGDYQETQYF.

The V and J genes are TRBV27 and TRBJ2-1; the TRBD2 assignment by TCRdb is unverifiable without DNA. This CDR3 comprises 16 residues. Germline V CDR1 and CDR2: MNHEY, SMNVEV (reference sequence). This CDR3 is CASSTGQLANYNEQFF.

The chain recombines TRBV3-1 with TRBJ2-5; TCRdb designates TRBD1, a call that cannot be tested without DNA. Germline-derived CDR1 and CDR2 are LGHDT and YNNKEL (reference sequence). This CDR3 is 17 amino acids long. The CDR3 is CASSQDETGGYQETQYF.

This chain uses TRBV28 with TRBJ1-5; no DNA is available, so the TRBD1 call from TCRdb remains unchecked. There are 16 residues in the CDR3. Germline V CDR1 and CDR2: MDHEN, SYDVKM. The CDR3 loop reads CASSLERQSAYQPQHF.

The chain recombines TRBV12-3 or TRBV12-4 with TRBJ1-4; absent DNA, TCRdb's TRBD1 call cannot be checked. The length of the CDR3 is 16 residues. This CDR3 is CASSSTRQILNEKLFF.

This rearrangement joins TRBV5-1 to TRBJ2-7; TCRdb indicates TRBD2, and absent DNA this call remains unverified. Germline CDR1 reads SGHRS; CDR2 reads YFSETQ. This CDR3 comprises 15 residues. CDR3 region: CASSSSGTRGYEQYF.

V usage is TRBV7-9 and J usage is TRBJ2-2; TCRdb's assignment of TRBD2 cannot be checked, as there is no DNA. Germline values: CDR1 SEHNR, CDR2 FQNEAQ (reference sequence). The CDR3 has 15 residues. This chain's CDR3 is CASSGRDYFTGELFF.

The V and J genes are TRBV7-3 and TRBJ2-1; with no DNA, the TCRdb D assignment of TRBD2 cannot be verified. The CDR3 is 14 amino acids. Germline V lookup: CDR1 SGHTA, CDR2 FQGTGA. CDR3 protein: CASNAGGPYNEQFF. Full variable domain (outside the CDR3, taken from reference TRBV7-3 and TRBJ2-1): GAGVSQTPSNKVTEKGKYVELRCDPISGHTALYWYRQSLGQGPEFLIYFQGTGAADDSGLPNDRFFAVRPEGSVSTLKIQRTERGDSAVYLCASNAGGPYNEQFFGPGTRLTVL.

This chain uses TRBV12-3 or TRBV12-4 with TRBJ2-3. CDR3 length: 13 amino acids. CDR3 in amino acids: CASSPSGSDTQYF.

The chain recombines TRBV11-3 with TRBJ1-1. Germline CDR1 SGHNT, CDR2 YENEEA. This CDR3 is built from 12 residues. CDR3: CASSLVATEAFF.

By frequency, this clonotype is medium-sized. The chain joins TRBV7-8 to TRBJ1-2; TCRdb designates TRBD1, a call that cannot be tested without DNA. CDR1 SGHVS and CDR2 FQNEAQ come from the germline V gene. This CDR3 has 14 amino acids. The CDR3 here is CASSGQGAYDGYTF.

This clonotype is called medium-sized based on its frequency. The rearrangement joins TRBV3-1 to TRBJ2-3; lacking DNA, the TRBD2 call made by TCRdb goes unchecked. The germline V gene has CDR1 LGHDT and CDR2 YNNKEL (reference sequence). The CDR3 totals 18 residues. CDR3: CASSHRLAGGPSTDTQYF.

This chain connects TRBV9 to TRBJ1-1. The CDR3 has 15 residues. Germline V gene sequence: CDR1 SGDLS, CDR2 YYNGEE. The CDR3: CASSGADGLNTEAFF.

The chain links TRBV5-5 to TRBJ1-1. CDR3 length: 16 residues. Germline CDR1 is SGHKS and CDR2 is YYEKEE (reference sequence). CDR3 sequence: CASSLSGGGLSTEAFF.

The rearrangement joins TRBV6-5 to TRBJ1-1. Germline CDR1 is MNHEY and CDR2 is SVGAGI. CDR3 length equals 13 residues. The CDR3 loop reads CASSPGALSGAFF.

V and J are TRBV12-3 or TRBV12-4 and TRBJ2-5. The CDR3 is 15 amino acids. Here the CDR3 reads CASSSSGTYQETQYF.

V gene TRBV29-1 combines with J gene TRBJ2-7; TCRdb picks TRBD2, but there is no DNA to check that call. This CDR3 is built from 13 residues. CDR1 and CDR2 (germline): SQVTM, ANQGSEA. The CDR3 spells CSVLAGGPYEQYF.

This chain joins TRBV20-1 and TRBJ1-1. CDR1 DFQATT and CDR2 SNEGSKA come from the germline V gene (reference sequence). This CDR3 region has 15 residues. The chain's CDR3 is CSARGGVGGDTEAFF.

The chain is built from TRBV30 and TRBJ1-1. The CDR3 covers 11 residues. Germline CDR1 is GTSNPN and CDR2 is SVGIG (reference sequence). The CDR3 loop is CAWSWDTEAFF.

This chain joins TRBV24-1 and TRBJ2-2; the D gene TCRdb calls, TRBD2, cannot be checked with no DNA. Germline values: CDR1 KGHDR, CDR2 SFDVKD. The CDR3 is made up of 17 amino acids. CDR3 region: CATSDNHRDWRGGELFF.

The V and J genes are TRBV29-1 and TRBJ2-7; TCRdb outputs TRBD1, but without DNA this stays unchecked. The CDR3 loop spans 15 amino acids. The germline V gene has CDR1 SQVTM and CDR2 ANQGSEA. The CDR3 reads CSVEERGDNTYEQYF.

The rearrangement uses TRBV20-1 and TRBJ2-7; there is no DNA to check the TCRdb D call of TRBD2. The CDR3 runs to 17 residues. The V gene's germline CDR1 is DFQATT and CDR2 SNEGSKA (reference sequence). This CDR3 is CSASPPGLAELAYEQYF.

J is TRBJ1-1 and V is TRBV12-5. Germline V gene sequence: CDR1 LGHNT, CDR2 FRNRAP. This CDR3 has 11 residues. CDR3: CASGLSAEAFF.

Frequency places this clonotype as large. This chain connects TRBV6-5 to TRBJ1-2. CDR3 length equals 16 residues. CDR1 and CDR2 from the germline V gene are MNHEY and SVGAGI. CDR3 loop: CASSLTIDGEYYGYTF.

The CDR3 sequence is CASSSTRQGVGETQYF. V and J are TRBV12-3 or TRBV12-4 and TRBJ2-5; TCRdb names TRBD1, which stays unverified in the absence of DNA. The CDR3 runs to 16 residues.